The 10 T cell receptor beta chains below were found in one sample sequenced in a study of CD8 T cells in acute hepatitis C reinfection. TCRdb's table, derived via immunoSEQ multiplex PCR, lists solely in-frame clones and lacks some. This sample has tens of thousands of clones, with 75% to 90% found just once. The time point was: naive CD8 control sorted from an acute-time-point sample. Sequencing was performed on naive CD8+ T cells from PBMCs. The receptors originated from a woman younger than 35 who spontaneously cleared hepatitis C infection.

This rearrangement joins TRBV19 to TRBJ2-1; 15 nucleotides agree with TRBD2. From germline, CDR1 is LNHDA and CDR2 SQIVND (reference sequence). V was clipped by 6 bases and J by 6 bases; unmatched bases: 6. The CDR3 covers 16 residues. In DNA form, the CDR3 reads TGTGCCAGTAGGGACAGGGGACTAGCGGGAGGCAATGAGCAGTTCTTC. Translation: CASRDRGLAGGNEQFF.

The V call is TRBV5-8, the J call TRBJ1-2; TRBD1 matches 7 bases. V shed 2 bases, J shed 1 base, and the junction held 8 bases outside the gene matches. The germline V gene encodes CDR1 SGHTS and CDR2 YDEGEE. The CDR3 covers 16 residues. CDR3 sequence (DNA): TGTGCCAGCAGCTTACCGGGACAGTCGAATAACTATGGCTACACCTTC. It is translated as CASSLPGQSNNYGYTF.

The rearrangement uses TRBV7-9 and TRBJ2-7; weak D call: TRBD1 (6 bases). Trimming shortened V by 5 bases and J by 0 bases, and 14 bases separated the two germline ends. Per germline, CDR1 SEHNR and CDR2 FQNEAQ (reference sequence). This CDR3 has 15 residues. CDR3 sequence (DNA): TGTGCCAGCAGCCCAGGGGATCCAAGCTCCTACGAGCAGTACTTC. Encoded protein: CASSPGDPSSYEQYF.

The V gene is TRBV19, the J gene TRBJ1-2; D gene uncertain. Germline V gives CDR1 LNHDA, CDR2 SQIVND (reference sequence). CDR3 length: 11 residues. The ends were cut back, 3 bases at V and 7 bases at J, with 6 bases in the middle. CDR3 protein: CASSIYGGYTF. The CDR3 coding sequence is TGTGCCAGTAGTATCTATGGTGGCTACACCTTC.

The CDR3 DNA reads TGTGCCAGCTCCCCGGGAGGGGGCTACGAGCAGTACTTC. This encodes CASSPGGGYEQYF. The V and J genes are TRBV18 and TRBJ2-7; 8 bases line up with TRBD2. The CDR3 extends over 13 amino acids. Per the germline V gene, CDR1 is KGHSH and CDR2 is LQKENI. The V segment lost 6 bases and the J segment 3 bases; nucleotides outside the gene matches: 4.

The chain joins TRBV28 to TRBJ2-6; D gene unclear. Trimming shortened V by 5 bases and J by 0 bases, and 11 bases separated the two germline ends. Germline V CDR1 and CDR2: MDHEN, SYDVKM. The CDR3 consists of 16 residues. The CDR3 nucleotides are TGTGCCAGCAGTCGCCAGCCTAACTCTGGGGCCAACGTCCTGACTTTC. Translation: CASSRQPNSGANVLTF.

On this clone itself: The identical CDR3 is also encoded by other nucleotide sequences in the sample. This chain connects TRBV29-1 to TRBJ2-7; the D gene is possibly TRBD1 (6 bases). Germline lookup yields CDR1 SQVTM and CDR2 ANQGSEA. The CDR3 extends over 13 amino acids. The V end lost 4 bases, the J end lost 3 bases, and 13 bases lay between the germline ends. CDR3 sequence reads: CSVGGLGVYEQYF. CDR3 sequence (DNA): TGCAGCGTTGGGGGGCTGGGGGTCTACGAGCAGTACTTC.

The V call is TRBV5-5, the J call TRBJ2-7; TRBD2 aligns across 8 bases. CDR3 size: 15 residues. V was pared by 0 bases and J by 2 bases, with 4 bases of the junction left unmatched. The germline gives CDR1 SGHKS, CDR2 YYEKEE (reference sequence). The CDR3 nucleotides read TGTGCCAGCAGCTTGGCGGCGGGAGGAGCCTACGAGCAGTACTTC. Its protein product is CASSLAAGGAYEQYF.

The chain couples TRBV7-9 to TRBJ2-5; possibly TRBD2 for D (6 bases). CDR3 size: 13 residues. The germline V gene encodes CDR1 SEHNR and CDR2 FQNEAQ (reference sequence). Trimming removed 5 bases at V and 4 bases at J, with 11 bases between. The CDR3, as DNA: TGTGCCAGCAGCCCACGACTAGGAGAGACCCAGTACTTC. Protein sequence: CASSPRLGETQYF.

The chain recombines TRBV7-9 with TRBJ2-1; no firm D call. The V end was cut by 2 bases, the J end by 4 bases, with 12 bases between. The CDR3 is 15 amino acids. Germline CDR1 is SEHNR and CDR2 is FQNEAQ (reference sequence). The DNA for the CDR3 is TGTGCCAGCAGCTTAATGTCCTCCGGTTACAATGAGCAGTTCTTC. It encodes CASSLMSSGYNEQFF.